The present T cell receptor beta chain was sequenced within a study of blood T cell repertoires in COVID-19. The CDR3 sequence is 21 residues long. Some clones are missing from TCRdb's copy, which holds only in-frame ones; the method was immunoSEQ multiplex PCR. The profile covers 120,000 or so clones, with about 88% appearing a single time and approximately 1.5% taken by the ten largest. This chain links TRBV12-2 with TRBJ1-1; the table's TRBD1 call for D was not verified on the DNA. TRBV12-2 is termed a pseudogene. The receptor's source is a human donor in a cohort sampled during active COVID-19. Material for sequencing was peripheral blood. The CDR3 DNA follows: TGTGCAAGTCGCAGACCTGTCCCCCATCGAGCCCAGACAGGCATGAACACTGAAGCTTTCTTT. It encodes CASRRPVPHRAQTGMNTEAFF.